A selection of T cell receptor beta chains follows, all from one sample in a study of blood T cell repertoires in COVID-19. Sequencing used immunoSEQ multiplex PCR; TCRdb keeps in-frame clones, though not all of them. In the table there are 64,000 or so clones, approximately 91% of which are singletons. The sequencing input was peripheral blood. These receptor sequences come from a human donor in a cohort sampled during active COVID-19. Each CDR3 is given without its conserved first and last residue. The order of the fields is V gene, J gene, CDR3 protein.

TRBV18	TRBJ2-1	ASSPPPMGAGNEQF
TRBV3-1/TRBV3-2	TRBJ1-2	ASSQAITRQTYGYT
TRBV10-1	TRBJ2-3	ASPTKGRPLAGGTDTQY
TRBV28	TRBJ1-5	ASRTRAQGSQPQH
TRBV24-1	TRBJ2-3	ATSDLGRNTDTQY
TRBV7-2	TRBJ2-7	ASSLSPIISGRIDYEQY
TRBV12-5	TRBJ2-5	ASGLDLTGLGAQY
TRBV7-9	TRBJ1-2	ASSLRGGYT
TRBV9	TRBJ2-5	ASSVGGGSGRMETQY
TRBV28	TRBJ2-7	ASSLNFPPYEQY
TRBV4-3	TRBJ2-3	ASSQDLPARGGNTQY
TRBV7-2	TRBJ1-5	ASSEERMTGNSNQPQH
TRBV3-1/TRBV3-2	TRBJ2-1	ASSQRGGDEQF
TRBV7-2	TRBJ1-1	ASSWDRRLNTEAF
TRBV7-9	TRBJ1-4	ASSHPTGEKLF
TRBV3-1/TRBV3-2	TRBJ1-5	ASSPQGRGNQPQH
TRBV14	TRBJ2-7	ASSHVWVPAGEQY
TRBV10-3	TRBJ2-3	AVEGTSADTQY
TRBV19	TRBJ1-3	ASSIDRQAAGNTIY
TRBV6-2/TRBV6-3	TRBJ1-2	ASSYATHRTTLGYGT
TRBV24-1	TRBJ1-2	ATSADRGGSYT